This is a list of T cell receptor beta chains from one sample in a study of neurological immune-mediated disorders. MiXCR, applied by TCRdb to the 5' RACE reads, yields one record per CDR3 protein. The sample includes 30,000 to 45,000 distinct CDR3 sequences, roughly 4.8% of them seen just once. The sequenced material came from CD4+ T cells from blood. The receptors derive from a man between 18 and 35 years old in good health. Both conserved end residues are part of each CDR3. D genes are given only for firm matches. Part of the rows lack a size; the others show once, few, many or a class for expanded clones.

j_call v_call d_call clone_size cdr3_aa cdr3_nt
TRBJ1-1 TRBV6-5 - many CASSYSLGTTEAFF TGTGCCAGCAGTTACTCGCTGGGGACCACTGAAGCTTTCTTT
TRBJ1-1 TRBV5-1 - many CASSYGKNTEAFF TGCGCCAGCAGCTATGGCAAGAACACTGAAGCTTTCTTT
TRBJ1-1 TRBV5-1 TRBD1 many CASSSLDRGLSEAFF TGCGCCAGCAGCTCCTTGGACAGGGGGTTAAGTGAAGCTTTCTTT
TRBJ1-4 TRBV7-8 TRBD1 few CASSPGQGGEKLFF TGTGCCAGCAGCCCCGGACAGGGAGGTGAAAAACTGTTTTTT
TRBJ1-4 TRBV5-1 - many CASSLVAGAYEKLFF TGCGCCAGCAGCTTGGTGGCAGGGGCATATGAAAAACTGTTTTTT
TRBJ1-1 TRBV20-1 TRBD1 many CSASGQGRNTEAFF TGCAGTGCTTCCGGACAGGGGAGGAACACTGAAGCTTTCTTT
TRBJ2-5 TRBV2 - many CASSDHQETQYF TGTGCCAGCAGTGACCATCAAGAGACCCAGTACTTC
TRBJ2-7 TRBV6-5 TRBD1 many CASSSTSRTGSHEQYF TGTGCCAGCAGTTCCACGTCCAGGACAGGGTCCCACGAGCAGTACTTC
TRBJ2-3 TRBV14 - many CASSQDPNPTDTQYF TGTGCCAGCAGCCAAGATCCGAACCCCACAGATACGCAGTATTTT
TRBJ2-7 TRBV7-2 - many CASSLFYEQYF TGTGCCAGCAGCTTATTCTACGAGCAGTACTTC
TRBJ2-5 TRBV13 - - CASSFRDNPQETQYF TGTGCCAGCAGCTTTAGGGATAACCCCCAAGAGACCCAGTACTTC
TRBJ1-2 TRBV7-8 - many CASSLVIRADRVYGYTF TGTGCCAGCAGCTTAGTTATCCGAGCCGACAGAGTCTATGGCTACACCTTC